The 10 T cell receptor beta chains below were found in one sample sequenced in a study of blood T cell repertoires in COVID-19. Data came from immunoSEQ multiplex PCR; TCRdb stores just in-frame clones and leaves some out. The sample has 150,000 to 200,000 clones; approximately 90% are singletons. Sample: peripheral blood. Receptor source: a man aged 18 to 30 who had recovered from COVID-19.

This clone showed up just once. Written as DNA, the CDR3 is TGTGCCAGTATGGGACAGCTCAACACTGAAGCTTTCTTT. Translated, it gives CASMGQLNTEAFF. The V call is TRBV19, the J call TRBJ1-1, with 7 positions matching TRBD1. The CDR3 sequence is 13 residues long. With V trimmed by 7 bases and J by 2 bases, 4 bases remained unmatched. CDR1 and CDR2 from the germline V gene are LNHDA and SQIVND (reference sequence).

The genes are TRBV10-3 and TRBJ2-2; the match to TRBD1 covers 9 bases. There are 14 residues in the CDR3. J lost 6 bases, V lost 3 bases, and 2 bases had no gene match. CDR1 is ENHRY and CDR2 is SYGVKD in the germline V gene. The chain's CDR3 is CAISDRTGAGELFF. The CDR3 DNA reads TGTGCCATCAGTGACAGGACAGGGGCCGGGGAGCTGTTTTTT.

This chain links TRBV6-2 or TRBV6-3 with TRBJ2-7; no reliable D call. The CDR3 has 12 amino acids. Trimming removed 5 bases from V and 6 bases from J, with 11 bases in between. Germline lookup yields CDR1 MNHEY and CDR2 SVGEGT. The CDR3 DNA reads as TGTGCCAGCAGTGCACTGGTCTCCGAGCAGTACTTC. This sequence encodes CASSALVSEQYF.

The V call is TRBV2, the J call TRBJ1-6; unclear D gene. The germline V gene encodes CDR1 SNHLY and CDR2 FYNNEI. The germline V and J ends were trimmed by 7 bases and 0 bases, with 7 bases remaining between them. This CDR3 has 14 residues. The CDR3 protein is CASNRDSYNSPLHF. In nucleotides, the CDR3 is TGTGCCAGCAACCGGGACTCCTATAATTCACCCCTCCACTTT.

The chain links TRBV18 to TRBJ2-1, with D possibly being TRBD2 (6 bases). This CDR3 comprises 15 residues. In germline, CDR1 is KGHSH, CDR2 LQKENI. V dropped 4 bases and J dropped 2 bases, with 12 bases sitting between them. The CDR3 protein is CASSQPGSPYNEQFF. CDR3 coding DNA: TGTGCCAGCTCACAGCCCGGGAGCCCCTACAATGAGCAGTTCTTC.

The CDR3 sequence: CASRQGTGSPLHF. CDR3 nucleotide sequence: TGTGCCAGCAGACAGGGGACGGGATCACCCCTCCACTTT. The rearrangement links TRBV27 to TRBJ1-6, with 7 bases matching TRBD1. The germline gives CDR1 MNHEY, CDR2 SMNVEV (reference sequence). The CDR3 contains 13 residues. V lost 6 bases and J lost 10; bases outside the gene matches: 6.

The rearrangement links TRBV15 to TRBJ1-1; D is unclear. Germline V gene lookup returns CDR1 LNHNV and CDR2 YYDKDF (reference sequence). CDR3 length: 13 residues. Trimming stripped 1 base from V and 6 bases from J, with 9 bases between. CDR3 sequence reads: CATSRGPGAEAFF. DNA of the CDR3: TGTGCCACCAGCAGAGGCCCCGGGGCTGAAGCTTTCTTT.

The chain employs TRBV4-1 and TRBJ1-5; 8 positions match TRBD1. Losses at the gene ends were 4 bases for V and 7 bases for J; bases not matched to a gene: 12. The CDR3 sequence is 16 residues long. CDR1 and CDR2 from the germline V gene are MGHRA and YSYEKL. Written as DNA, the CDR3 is TGCGCCAGCAGCCCAACCGACAGGGGCCGCCTACAGCCCCAGCATTTT. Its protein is CASSPTDRGRLQPQHF.

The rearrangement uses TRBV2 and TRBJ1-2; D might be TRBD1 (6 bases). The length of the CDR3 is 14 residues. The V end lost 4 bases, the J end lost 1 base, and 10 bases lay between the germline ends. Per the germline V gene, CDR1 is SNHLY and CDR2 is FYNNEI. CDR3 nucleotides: TGTGCCAGCAGTGGAGCAGGGGTTAACTATGGCTACACCTTC. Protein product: CASSGAGVNYGYTF.

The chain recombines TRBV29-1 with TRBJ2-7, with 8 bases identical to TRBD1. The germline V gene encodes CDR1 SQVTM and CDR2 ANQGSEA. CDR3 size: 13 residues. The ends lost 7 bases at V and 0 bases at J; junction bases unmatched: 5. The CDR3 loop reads CSARQGSSYEQYF. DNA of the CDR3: TGCAGCGCCCGACAGGGGAGCTCCTACGAGCAGTACTTC.